These 8 T cell receptor beta chains were all obtained from the same sample, sequenced in a study of CD8 T cells in ankylosing spondylitis. Study observations and caveats: Fewer than 10 highly homologous variants formed a TCR beta motif that appeared characteristic of ankylosing spondylitis blood.

Antigens for these TCRs are unknown. One entry per CDR3 protein, called by TCRdb with MiXCR from the 5' RACE reads. This sample has around 480,000 distinct CDR3 sequences; 15% to 20% occur once, and the top ten carry over 0.9%. The sequenced sample consisted of blood, either unsorted or a sorted T cell fraction (not recorded which). Receptors originate from a male donor with ankylosing spondylitis.

This clonotype was picked up many times. The V and J genes are TRBV7-2 and TRBJ1-4; maybe TRBD1 (6 bases). The germline CDR1 and CDR2 sequences are SGHTA and FQGNSA. Trimming stripped 3 bases from V and 7 bases from J, with 15 bases between. This CDR3 is 15 amino acids long. CDR3 sequence reads: CASSFPGAIGEKLFF. The CDR3 DNA sequence: TGTGCCAGCAGCTTTCCAGGGGCGATAGGTGAAAAACTGTTTTTT.

A word on this clonotype: A read error may produce the germline difference seen at one junction end. The chain recombines TRBV20-1 with TRBJ2-7, with 10 bases lining up with TRBD1. CDR3 length equals 13 residues. From germline, CDR1 is DFQATT and CDR2 SNEGSKA (reference sequence). The CDR3 DNA reads TGCAGTGCTAGAAGGACAGGGGGTCACGAGCATTACTTC. Amino acid sequence: CSARRTGGHEHYF.

The chain joins TRBV4-2 to TRBJ2-2; perhaps D is TRBD1 or TRBD2 (5 bases each). This CDR3 has 18 amino acids. With 4 bases removed from V and 5 bases from J, the gap between germline ends came to 23 bases. CDR1 is LGHNA and CDR2 is YNFKEQ in the germline V gene. As DNA, the CDR3 is TGTGCCAGCAGCCCACAAGGGGTTACTCCGTCGGGAACCGGGGAGCTGTTTTTT. This translates into CASSPQGVTPSGTGELFF.

This clonotype showed up just a few times. V is TRBV20-1 and J is TRBJ1-1; D is possibly TRBD1 (5 bases). V was cut by 2 bases and J by 0 bases, with 19 bases left in between. The CDR3 contains 17 residues. Looked up from germline, CDR1 is DFQATT and CDR2 is SNEGSKA (reference sequence). The CDR3 spells CSARYRRTGGMNTEAFF. CDR3 DNA: TGCAGTGCTAGATACCGACGCACAGGAGGAATGAACACTGAAGCTTTCTTT.

This clonotype was picked up many times. The chain uses TRBV12-3 or TRBV12-4 and TRBJ2-1; no firm D call. The V end was cut by 3 bases, the J end by 2 bases, with 14 bases between. The CDR3 has 16 amino acids. This CDR3 reads CASSFNVAVTYNEQFF. CDR3 nucleotide sequence: TGTGCCAGCAGTTTTAATGTCGCAGTCACCTACAATGAGCAGTTCTTC.

The chain employs TRBV5-1 and TRBJ2-3; D uncertain. This CDR3 has 13 residues. The ends were cut back, 1 base at V and 5 bases at J, with 8 bases in the middle. Germline values: CDR1 SGHRS, CDR2 YFSETQ. The CDR3 region is CASSLLSLDTQYF. The CDR3 nucleotides read TGCGCCAGCAGCTTGCTCAGTTTAGATACGCAGTATTTT.

The chain links TRBV7-6 to TRBJ2-1; D is undetermined. The ends were cut back, 1 base at V and 1 base at J, with 8 bases in the middle. CDR1 is SGHVS, CDR2 FNYEAQ, per germline. This CDR3 comprises 15 residues. DNA for the CDR3: TGTGCCAGCAGCTTAGAGGATAGTTCCTACAATGAGCAGTTCTTC. This sequence encodes CASSLEDSSYNEQFF. Supplemented by reference TRBV7-6 and TRBJ2-1, the full variable domain reads GAGVSQSPRYKVTKRGQDVALRCDPISGHVSLYWYRQALGQGPEFLTYFNYEAQQDKSGLPNDRFSAERPEGSISTLTIQRTEQRDSAMYRCASSLEDSSYNEQFFGPGTRLTVL.

The V and J genes are TRBV11-2 and TRBJ2-6, with 8 positions matching TRBD1. The CDR3 is made up of 19 amino acids. CDR1 SGHAT and CDR2 FQNNGV come from the germline V gene. With V trimmed by 1 base and J by 0 bases, 8 bases remained unmatched. CDR3 sequence reads: CASSLVVQGANSGANVLTF. CDR3 bases: TGTGCCAGCAGCTTAGTCGTTCAGGGGGCGAACTCTGGGGCCAACGTCCTGACTTTC. Looking up the rest from reference TRBV11-2 and TRBJ2-6 gives the full variable domain: EAGVAQSPRYKIIEKRQSVAFWCNPISGHATLYWYQQILGQGPKLLIQFQNNGVVDDSQLPKDRFSAERLKGVDSTLKIQPAKLEDSAVYLCASSLVVQGANSGANVLTFGAGSRLTVL.